The 17 T cell receptor beta chains presented below share a single source sample, sequenced in a study of CD8 T cells in Susac syndrome. RNA was extracted with the RNeasy kit, and a quantity of roughly 0.45 to 1 ug was reverse transcribed using random hexamers. Each CDR3 protein is one row after TCRdb ran MiXCR on the immunoSEQ multiplex PCR reads. The sample shows some 96,000 distinct CDR3 sequences, about 95% of them seen only once. The source material was CD8+ T cells from PBMCs. These receptors came from a human donor with Susac syndrome.

The rearrangement joins TRBV10-3 to TRBJ2-7; D tentatively reads TRBD1 or TRBD2 (5 bases each). V gave up 8 bases and J gave up 5 bases, with 25 bases separating them. This CDR3 has 16 amino acids. CDR1 is ENHRY, CDR2 SYGVKD, per germline. The CDR3 region is CAIGAERGRPSDEQYF. CDR3 sequence (DNA): TGTGCCATCGGGGCGGAAAGGGGACGCCCGTCGGACGAGCAGTACTTC.

The chain is built from TRBV7-9 and TRBJ2-1; 11 nucleotides match TRBD2. The CDR3 totals 14 residues. The ends lost 10 bases at V and 5 bases at J; junction bases unmatched: 7. Germline loops: CDR1 SEHNR, CDR2 FQNEAQ (reference sequence). CDR3 bases: TGTGCCACACCGGGACTAGCGGATAACAATGAGCAGTTCTTC. Its protein product is CATPGLADNNEQFF.

The V and J genes are TRBV4-1 and TRBJ2-7; 8 nucleotides match TRBD2. V gave up 2 bases and J gave up 3 bases; unmatched junction bases: 3. In germline, CDR1 is MGHRA, CDR2 YSYEKL. This CDR3 has 14 residues. CDR3 in amino acids: CASSQTSGLYEQYF. The CDR3 DNA sequence: TGCGCCAGCAGCCAAACTAGCGGCCTCTACGAGCAGTACTTC.

The rearrangement links TRBV29-1 to TRBJ2-1; 7 bases agree with TRBD1. The CDR3 length is 12 residues. CDR1 SQVTM and CDR2 ANQGSEA come from the germline V gene. CDR3 sequence (DNA): TGCACCGCCGGGACAGCGTACAATGAGCAGTTCTTC. Its protein product is CTAGTAYNEQFF.

The V call is TRBV29-1, the J call TRBJ1-1, with a weak D call TRBD1 (6 bases). This CDR3 region has 13 residues. V dropped 4 bases and J dropped 2 bases, with 11 bases sitting between them. The germline V gene has CDR1 SQVTM and CDR2 ANQGSEA. This chain's CDR3 is CSVGGRFNTEAFF. In DNA form, the CDR3 reads TGCAGCGTTGGGGGGCGGTTCAACACTGAAGCTTTCTTT.

As for this clonotype: A read error may account for a junction end that differs from germline. V is TRBV12-3 or TRBV12-4 and J is TRBJ1-5, with 7 bases aligning to TRBD1. This CDR3 is 13 amino acids long. The CDR3 DNA is TGTGCCAGCAGCAGGGACAGCAGTCAGCCCCAGCATTTT. This codes for CASSRDSSQPQHF.

The V call is TRBV4-1, the J call TRBJ2-6; 10 positions match TRBD2. The trim removed 0 bases at V and 0 bases at J, leaving 8 bases unmatched. Germline V gives CDR1 MGHRA, CDR2 YSYEKL. The CDR3 is 20 amino acids. CDR3 DNA: TGCGCCAGCAGCCAAGAAAGGGCTAGCGGGGGTAGCTCTGGGGCCAACGTCCTGACTTTC. Amino acids: CASSQERASGGSSGANVLTF.

The chain has TRBV29-1 and TRBJ2-5; TRBD1 matches at 8 bases. The CDR3 is 15 amino acids. V was pared by 2 bases and J by 5 bases, with 10 bases of the junction left unmatched. Germline assignment: CDR1 SQVTM and CDR2 ANQGSEA. The CDR3 bases are TGCAGCGTTGAACTAAGGACAGGGCAGGGGGAGACCCAGTACTTC. This gives the protein CSVELRTGQGETQYF.

The genes are TRBV9 and TRBJ2-1; 14 bases match TRBD2. Germline loops: CDR1 SGDLS, CDR2 YYNGEE. The CDR3 contains 16 residues. J gave up 5 bases and V 4 bases, and 5 bases lay outside the gene matches. The CDR3 sequence is CASSMGTSGSNNEQFF. The CDR3 nucleotides read TGTGCCAGCAGCATGGGGACTAGCGGGAGTAACAATGAGCAGTTCTTC.

V is TRBV15 and J is TRBJ2-2; TRBD1 might be the D (5 bases). The CDR3 runs 13 residues. Trimming removed 5 bases at V and 7 bases at J, with 11 bases between. CDR1 is LNHNV, CDR2 YYDKDF, per germline (reference sequence). The CDR3 DNA reads TGTGCCACCAGCTTTGACAGCAACGGGGAGCTGTTTTTT. This translates into CATSFDSNGELFF.

V usage is TRBV15 and J usage is TRBJ2-2, with a possible D match to TRBD2 (6 bases). Germline lookup yields CDR1 LNHNV and CDR2 YYDKDF (reference sequence). CDR3 length: 13 amino acids. V gave up 5 bases and J gave up 13 bases, with 17 bases separating them. The CDR3 spells CATSPGGASWLFF. The DNA for the CDR3 is TGTGCCACCAGCCCAGGAGGGGCTTCGTGGCTGTTTTTT.

V is TRBV29-1 and J is TRBJ2-7, with a possible D match to TRBD1 (5 bases). Germline CDR1 is SQVTM and CDR2 is ANQGSEA. V was shortened by 6 bases and J by 3 bases, with 9 bases between the two germline ends. The CDR3 consists of 11 residues. The CDR3 bases are TGCAGCGTAGAACAGGACTACGAGCAGTACTTC. This translates into CSVEQDYEQYF.

The CDR3 protein is CASRTHRAFF. The DNA for the CDR3 is TGTGCCAGCAGGACCCATCGAGCTTTCTTT. The chain carries TRBV7-2 and TRBJ1-1, with D unresolved. Germline CDR1 is SGHTA and CDR2 is FQGNSA. Trimming took off 6 bases at V and 10 bases at J, with 9 bases between the two ends. The CDR3 spans 10 residues.

The chain recombines TRBV7-2 with TRBJ2-7, with D uncertain. Per germline, CDR1 SGHTA and CDR2 FQGNSA. CDR3 length: 11 residues. Trimming pared 5 bases from V and 3 bases from J, leaving 5 bases between. DNA for the CDR3: TGTGCCAGCAGCGGTATCTACGAGCAGTACTTC. Its translation is CASSGIYEQYF.

This chain joins TRBV7-6 and TRBJ2-7; tentative D call: TRBD1 (6 bases). V was trimmed by 5 bases and J by 7 bases, leaving 21 bases between them. The germline V gene has CDR1 SGHVS and CDR2 FNYEAQ. The CDR3 extends over 15 amino acids. Here the CDR3 reads CASSPSLDSLWEQYF. The CDR3 region has the DNA TGTGCCAGCAGCCCCTCACTGGACAGCCTATGGGAGCAGTACTTC.

The rearrangement uses TRBV11-2 and TRBJ1-6; D possibly corresponds to TRBD1 (6 bases). CDR1 is SGHAT and CDR2 is FQNNGV in the germline V gene. CDR3 length: 14 residues. Trimming removed 5 bases at V and 4 bases at J, with 9 bases between. The CDR3 coding sequence is TGTGCCAGCAGCCGGGACACGTATAATTCACCCCTCCACTTT. Translation: CASSRDTYNSPLHF.

This clonotype was observed once. At one boundary the junction diverges from the germline segment, which might be a read error. CDR3 DNA: TGCAGCGTTGGTGAGCCTGGGGGTAATAAGGGATTT. Encoded protein: CSVGEPGGNKGF. This chain connects TRBV29-1 to TRBJ1-1, with D possibly TRBD1 on 5 matching bases. This CDR3 spans 12 amino acids. The germline V gene has CDR1 SQVTM and CDR2 ANQGSEA.